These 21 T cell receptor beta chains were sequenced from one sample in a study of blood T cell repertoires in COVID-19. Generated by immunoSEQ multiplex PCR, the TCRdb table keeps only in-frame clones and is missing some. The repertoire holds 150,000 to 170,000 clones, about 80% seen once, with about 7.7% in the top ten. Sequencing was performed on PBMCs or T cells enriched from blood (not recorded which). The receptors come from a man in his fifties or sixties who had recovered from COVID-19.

The CDR3 loop is CASSQQKGAVTGELFF. The CDR3 DNA reads as TGTGCCAGCAGCCAACAAAAGGGGGCGGTCACCGGGGAGCTGTTTTTT. The rearrangement uses TRBV4-2 and TRBJ2-2, with 7 bases matching TRBD1. CDR1 is LGHNA, CDR2 YNFKEQ, per germline. V shed 2 bases, J shed 4 bases, and the junction held 7 bases outside the gene matches. The CDR3 totals 16 residues.

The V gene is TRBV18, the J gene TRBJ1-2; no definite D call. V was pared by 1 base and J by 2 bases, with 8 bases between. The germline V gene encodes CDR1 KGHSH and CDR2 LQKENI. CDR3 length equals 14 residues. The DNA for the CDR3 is TGTGCCAGCTCACCACTACAACAGAACTATGGCTACACCTTC. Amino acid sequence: CASSPLQQNYGYTF.

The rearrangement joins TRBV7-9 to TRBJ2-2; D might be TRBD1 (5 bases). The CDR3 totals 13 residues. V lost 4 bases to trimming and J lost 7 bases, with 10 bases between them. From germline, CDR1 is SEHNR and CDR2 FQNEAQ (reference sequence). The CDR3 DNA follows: TGTGCCAGCAGCTCCAGGGTTGACGGGGAGCTGTTTTTT. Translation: CASSSRVDGELFF.

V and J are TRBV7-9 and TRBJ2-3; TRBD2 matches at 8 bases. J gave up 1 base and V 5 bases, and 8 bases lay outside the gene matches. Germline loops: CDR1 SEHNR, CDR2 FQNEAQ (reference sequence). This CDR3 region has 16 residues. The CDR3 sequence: CASSKKGLAGTDTQYF. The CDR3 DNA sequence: TGTGCCAGCAGCAAAAAAGGACTAGCAGGCACAGATACGCAGTATTTT. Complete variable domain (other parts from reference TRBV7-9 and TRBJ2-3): DTGVSQNPRHKITKRGQNVTFRCDPISEHNRLYWYRQTLGQGPEFLTYFQNEAQLEKSRLLSDRFSAERPKGSFSTLEIQRTEQGDSAMYLCASSKKGLAGTDTQYFGPGTRLTVL.

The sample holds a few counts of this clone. CDR3 bases: TGTGCCAGTAGCTACTTCCGGGACAGAACCTATGGCTACACCTTC. It translates to CASSYFRDRTYGYTF. V gene TRBV19 combines with J gene TRBJ1-2, with 7 bases fitting TRBD1. The V gene's germline CDR1 is LNHDA and CDR2 SQIVND (reference sequence). Unmatched junction bases numbered 11, after V lost 6 bases and J lost 4 bases. The CDR3 covers 15 residues.

The chain's CDR3 is CASGSDSNYGYTF. As DNA, the CDR3 is TGTGCTAGTGGTTCGGACAGTAACTATGGCTACACCTTC. This rearrangement joins TRBV12-5 to TRBJ1-2, with D possibly matching TRBD1 (6 bases). The CDR3 consists of 13 residues. V lost 4 bases and J lost 1, with 7 bases in between. Germline V gene lookup returns CDR1 LGHNT and CDR2 FRNRAP.

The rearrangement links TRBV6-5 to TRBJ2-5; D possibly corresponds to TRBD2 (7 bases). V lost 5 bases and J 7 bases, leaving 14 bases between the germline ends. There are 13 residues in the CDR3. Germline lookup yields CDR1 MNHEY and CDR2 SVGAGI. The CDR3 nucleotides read TGTGCCAGCAGTCTTGGGGGGGGCGGGACCCAGTACTTC. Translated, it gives CASSLGGGGTQYF.

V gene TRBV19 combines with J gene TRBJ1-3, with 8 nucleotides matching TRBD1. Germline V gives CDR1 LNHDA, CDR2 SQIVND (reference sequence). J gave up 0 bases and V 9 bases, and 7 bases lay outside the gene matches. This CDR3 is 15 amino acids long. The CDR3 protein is CASDDRGLSGNTIYF. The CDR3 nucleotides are TGTGCCAGCGACGACAGGGGCCTCTCTGGAAACACCATATATTTT.

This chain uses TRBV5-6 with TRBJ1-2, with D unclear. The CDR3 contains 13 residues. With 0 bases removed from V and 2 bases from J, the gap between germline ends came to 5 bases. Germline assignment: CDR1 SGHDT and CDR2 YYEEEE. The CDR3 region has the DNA TGTGCCAGCAGCTTGGCGCGAAACTATGGCTACACCTTC. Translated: CASSLARNYGYTF.

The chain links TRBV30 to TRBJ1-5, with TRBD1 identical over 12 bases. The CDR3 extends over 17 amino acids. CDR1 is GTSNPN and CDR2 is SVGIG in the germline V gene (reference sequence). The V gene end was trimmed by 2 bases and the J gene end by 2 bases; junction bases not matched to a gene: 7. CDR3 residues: CAWSSGQGALGNQPQHF. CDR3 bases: TGTGCCTGGAGTTCGGGACAGGGGGCTTTGGGCAATCAGCCCCAGCATTTT.

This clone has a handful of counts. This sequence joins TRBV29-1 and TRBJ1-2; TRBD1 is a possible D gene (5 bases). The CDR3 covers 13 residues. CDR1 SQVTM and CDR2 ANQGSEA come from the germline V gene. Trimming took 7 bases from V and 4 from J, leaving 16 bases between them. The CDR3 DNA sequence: TGCAGCGCCGGGGGAACCCAGAGCTATGGCTACACCTTC. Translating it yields CSAGGTQSYGYTF. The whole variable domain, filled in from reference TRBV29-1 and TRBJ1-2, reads SAVISQKPSRDICQRGTSLTIQCQVDSQVTMMFWYRQQPGQSLTLIATANQGSEATYESGFVIDKFPISRPNLTFSTLTVSNMSPEDSSIYLCSAGGTQSYGYTFGSGTRLTVV.

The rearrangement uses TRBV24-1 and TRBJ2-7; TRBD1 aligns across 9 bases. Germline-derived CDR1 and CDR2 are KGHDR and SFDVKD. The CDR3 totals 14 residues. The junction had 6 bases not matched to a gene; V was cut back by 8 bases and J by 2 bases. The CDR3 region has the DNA TGTGCCACCACCGGGACAGGGTTTGCCTACGAGCAGTACTTC. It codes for CATTGTGFAYEQYF.

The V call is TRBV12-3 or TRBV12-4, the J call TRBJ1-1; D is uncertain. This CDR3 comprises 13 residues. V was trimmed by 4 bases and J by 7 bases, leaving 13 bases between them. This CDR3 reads CASSSLGEIEAFF. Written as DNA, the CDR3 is TGTGCCAGCAGTTCCCTGGGAGAAATTGAAGCTTTCTTT.

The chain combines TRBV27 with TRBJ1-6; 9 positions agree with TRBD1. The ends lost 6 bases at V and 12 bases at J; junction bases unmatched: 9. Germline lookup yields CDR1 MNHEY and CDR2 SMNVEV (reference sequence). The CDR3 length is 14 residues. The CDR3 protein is CASRAGTGFLPLHF. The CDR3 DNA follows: TGTGCCAGCAGGGCCGGGACAGGGTTCCTACCCCTCCACTTT.

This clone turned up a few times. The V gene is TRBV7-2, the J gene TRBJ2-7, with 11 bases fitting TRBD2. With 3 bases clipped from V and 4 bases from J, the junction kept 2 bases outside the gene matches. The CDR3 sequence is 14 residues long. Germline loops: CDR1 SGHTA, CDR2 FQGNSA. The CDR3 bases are TGTGCCAGCAGCTTCGGACTAGCGGGTTACGAGCAGTACTTC. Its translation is CASSFGLAGYEQYF.

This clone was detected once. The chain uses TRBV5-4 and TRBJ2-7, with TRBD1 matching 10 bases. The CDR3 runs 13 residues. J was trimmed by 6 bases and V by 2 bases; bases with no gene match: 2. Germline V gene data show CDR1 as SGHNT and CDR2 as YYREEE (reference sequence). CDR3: CASSFGTGAEQYF. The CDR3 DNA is TGTGCCAGCAGCTTCGGGACAGGGGCCGAGCAGTACTTC.

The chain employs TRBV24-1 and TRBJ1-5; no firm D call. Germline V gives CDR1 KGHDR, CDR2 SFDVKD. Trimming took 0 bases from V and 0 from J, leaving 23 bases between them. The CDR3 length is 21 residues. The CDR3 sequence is CATSDLQGKSLEEVSNQPQHF. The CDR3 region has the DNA TGTGCCACCAGTGATTTGCAAGGTAAGAGCCTCGAGGAGGTTAGCAATCAGCCCCAGCATTTT.

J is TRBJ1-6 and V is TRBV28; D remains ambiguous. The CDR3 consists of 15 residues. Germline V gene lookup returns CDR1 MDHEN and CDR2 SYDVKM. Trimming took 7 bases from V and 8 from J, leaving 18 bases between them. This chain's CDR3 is CASNSGGVRDSPLHF. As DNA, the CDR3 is TGTGCCAGCAATTCAGGCGGGGTGAGAGATTCACCCCTCCACTTT.

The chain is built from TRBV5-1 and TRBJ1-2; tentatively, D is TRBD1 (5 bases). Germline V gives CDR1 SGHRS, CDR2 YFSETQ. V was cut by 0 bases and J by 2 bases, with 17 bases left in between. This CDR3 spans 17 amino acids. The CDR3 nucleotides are TGCGCCAGCAGCTTGGGGGGCGGGGTCCTCCACAACTATGGCTACACCTTC. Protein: CASSLGGGVLHNYGYTF.

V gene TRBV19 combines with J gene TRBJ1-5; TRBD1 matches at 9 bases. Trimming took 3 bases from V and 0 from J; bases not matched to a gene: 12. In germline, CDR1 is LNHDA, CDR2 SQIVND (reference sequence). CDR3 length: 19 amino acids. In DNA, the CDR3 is TGTGCCAGTAGTATCTTTTCTCGGACAGGGGTTATTAGCAATCAGCCCCAGCATTTT. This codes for CASSIFSRTGVISNQPQHF.

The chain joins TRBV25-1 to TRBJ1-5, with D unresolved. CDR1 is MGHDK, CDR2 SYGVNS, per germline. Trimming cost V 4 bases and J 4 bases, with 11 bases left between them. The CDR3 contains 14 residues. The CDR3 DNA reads TGTGCCAGCAGTGCCCGCGGGGATAATCAGCCCCAGCATTTT. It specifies CASSARGDNQPQHF.